These 16 T cell receptor beta chains were sequenced from one sample in a study of blood T cell repertoires in COVID-19. Sequenced by immunoSEQ multiplex PCR; TCRdb stores in-frame clones only, minus some. The sample shows 170,000 or so clones, 89% of them seen only once. The sample comprised peripheral blood. Every receptor here comes from a man between 18 and 35 years old who had recovered from COVID-19.

The V call is TRBV19, the J call TRBJ2-3, with 7 bases fitting TRBD2. Per the germline V gene, CDR1 is LNHDA and CDR2 is SQIVND (reference sequence). Trimming cost V 7 bases and J 5 bases; bases outside gene matches: 12. This CDR3 region has 15 residues. Written as DNA, the CDR3 is TGTGCCAGTATCCCATCGGGCGGGAGTGGAGATACGCAGTATTTT. It codes for CASIPSGGSGDTQYF. Based on the CDR3 plus reference TRBV19 and TRBJ2-3, the full variable domain is DGGITQSPKYLFRKEGQNVTLSCEQNLNHDAMYWYRQDPGQGLRLIYYSQIVNDFQKGDIAEGYSVSREKKESFPLTVTSAQKNPTAFYLCASIPSGGSGDTQYFGPGTRLTVL.

The gene calls are TRBV7-6 and TRBJ2-3, with 7 nucleotides matching TRBD2. J lost 4 bases, V lost 0 bases, and 13 bases had no gene match. The germline CDR1 and CDR2 sequences are SGHVS and FNYEAQ. CDR3 length: 18 residues. DNA for the CDR3: TGTGCCAGCAGCTTAGCATTGCGGACTAGACGGGATCCAGATACGCAGTATTTT. Translating it yields CASSLALRTRRDPDTQYF.

The rearrangement uses TRBV19 and TRBJ1-1; 9 bases fit TRBD1. J lost 0 bases, V lost 6 bases, and 8 bases had no gene match. The germline gives CDR1 LNHDA, CDR2 SQIVND (reference sequence). The CDR3 is made up of 16 amino acids. Here the CDR3 DNA reads TGTGCCAGTAGACAGGGGGCGCCGAGTATGAACACTGAAGCTTTCTTT. This encodes CASRQGAPSMNTEAFF.

The chain combines TRBV6-5 with TRBJ2-7, with a weak D call TRBD2 (5 bases). Trimming shortened V by 6 bases and J by 5 bases, and 20 bases separated the two germline ends. CDR1 and CDR2 (germline): MNHEY, SVGAGI. The CDR3 has 15 amino acids. CDR3 nucleotides: TGTGCCAGCAGACCTTCGGACCGGAGGTTCCACGAGCAGTACTTC. This translates into CASRPSDRRFHEQYF.

On this clone: The same CDR3 arises from other DNA sequences in this sample as well. The rearrangement joins TRBV9 to TRBJ1-3; D might be TRBD1 (6 bases). This CDR3 has 15 residues. Germline V gene sequence: CDR1 SGDLS, CDR2 YYNGEE. V lost 0 bases to trimming and J lost 3 bases, with 10 bases between them. The CDR3 region has the DNA TGTGCCAGCAGCGTAGGGCAGGGGCTTGGAAACACCATATATTTT. The encoded protein is CASSVGQGLGNTIYF.

The V gene is TRBV3-1 (or the pseudogene TRBV3-2), the J gene TRBJ2-1; TRBD2 matches at 8 bases. This CDR3 is 15 amino acids long. Germline V lookup: CDR1 LGHDT, CDR2 YNNKEL (reference sequence). Trimming at V came to 0 bases and at J to 6 bases, leaving 4 bases not matched to a gene. The CDR3 spells CASSQELAGLNEQFF. Written as DNA, the CDR3 is TGTGCCAGCAGCCAAGAATTAGCGGGACTCAATGAGCAGTTCTTC.

This rearrangement joins TRBV7-9 to TRBJ1-3; D might be TRBD1 (6 bases). With 3 bases removed from V and 7 bases from J, the gap between germline ends came to 16 bases. The CDR3 spans 15 residues. Germline CDR1 is SEHNR and CDR2 is FQNEAQ (reference sequence). CDR3 sequence reads: CASSFGLQGGNTIYF. The CDR3 nucleotides read TGTGCCAGCAGCTTTGGTTTACAGGGAGGGAACACCATATATTTT.

This chain joins TRBV6-6 and TRBJ1-1; D perhaps matches TRBD1 (6 bases). Germline V lookup: CDR1 MNHNY, CDR2 SVGAGI (reference sequence). V lost 8 bases, J lost 5 bases, and 15 bases lay in between. This CDR3 region has 13 residues. CDR3 protein: CASGTTGITEAFF. CDR3 bases: TGTGCCAGCGGAACCACAGGGATAACTGAAGCTTTCTTT.

The chain is built from TRBV3-1 (or the pseudogene TRBV3-2) and TRBJ1-1; no firm D call. Germline CDR1 LGHDT, CDR2 YNNKEL (reference sequence). This CDR3 spans 14 amino acids. V shed 4 bases and J shed 5 bases, with 14 bases lying between them. The CDR3, as DNA: TGTGCCAGCAGCCTTAGACCACCGGGGACTGAAGCTTTCTTT. Amino acid sequence: CASSLRPPGTEAFF.

This clone was seen just once. The CDR3 DNA sequence: TGTGCCAGCAGCTTAGTGGCGGGGTTTAATGAAGCTTTCTTT. Translating it yields CASSLVAGFNEAFF. The gene calls are TRBV11-2 and TRBJ1-1; D gene unclear. Germline CDR1 reads SGHAT; CDR2 reads FQNNGV. The CDR3 loop spans 14 amino acids. V lost 1 base, J lost 7 bases, and 13 bases lay in between.

Only a few counts were recorded for this clone. CDR3 DNA sequence: TGTGCCAGCAGGACAGCCTACAATGAGCAGTTCTTC. Translation gives CASRTAYNEQFF. The rearrangement uses TRBV27 and TRBJ2-1; D is perhaps TRBD1 (5 bases). Trimming stripped 6 bases from V and 2 bases from J, with 5 bases between. Per germline, CDR1 MNHEY and CDR2 SMNVEV (reference sequence). The CDR3 totals 12 residues.

This chain connects TRBV28 to TRBJ2-1, with 9 bases lining up with TRBD2. The CDR3 has 17 amino acids. J was trimmed by 4 bases and V by 8 bases; bases with no gene match: 15. Germline CDR1 reads MDHEN; CDR2 reads SYDVKM. As DNA, the CDR3 is TGTGCCAGCCACCCCTTGGGGCTAGCGGGAACATACAATGAGCAGTTCTTC. This sequence encodes CASHPLGLAGTYNEQFF.

The chain is built from TRBV7-2 and TRBJ2-7; 8 bases line up with TRBD1. Germline V gene sequence: CDR1 SGHTA, CDR2 FQGNSA. Trimming cost V 1 base and J 7 bases; bases outside gene matches: 9. This CDR3 has 15 amino acids. CDR3 loop: CASSLGGTGQGEQYF. For the CDR3, the DNA is TGTGCCAGCAGCTTAGGGGGTACCGGACAGGGAGAGCAGTACTTC. The full variable domain, with the rest looked up from reference TRBV7-2 and TRBJ2-7, is GAGVSQSPSNKVTEKGKDVELRCDPISGHTALYWYRQSLGQGLEFLIYFQGNSAPDKSGLPSDRFSAERTGGSVSTLTIQRTQQEDSAVYLCASSLGGTGQGEQYFGPGTRLTVT.

Only a few counts were recorded for this clone. This chain links TRBV10-3 with TRBJ2-7; D possibly corresponds to TRBD1 (6 bases). CDR3 length: 14 residues. Deletions cut 10 bases from V and 2 bases from J, with 18 bases between. Germline V CDR1 and CDR2: ENHRY, SYGVKD. This chain's CDR3 is CATTSGQGPYEQYF. CDR3 DNA: TGTGCCACTACCTCGGGGCAGGGGCCCTACGAGCAGTACTTC.

The chain uses TRBV13 and TRBJ2-2; TRBD2 agrees at 13 bases. CDR1 and CDR2 (germline): PRHDT, FYEKMQ (reference sequence). After removal of 5 bases from V and 5 bases from J, the junction contained 5 bases not matched to a gene. The CDR3 sequence is 16 residues long. CDR3: CASSPRTSGRTGELFF. The CDR3 bases are TGTGCCAGCAGCCCCAGGACTAGCGGGAGAACCGGGGAGCTGTTTTTT.

The chain uses TRBV7-2 and TRBJ1-5, with 9 bases lining up with TRBD1. The CDR3 covers 15 residues. J was trimmed by 7 bases and V by 6 bases; bases with no gene match: 10. Per the germline V gene, CDR1 is SGHTA and CDR2 is FQGNSA. This CDR3 reads CASSPGQGNYQPQHF. CDR3 bases: TGTGCCAGCAGTCCGGGACAGGGTAATTACCAGCCCCAGCATTTT.